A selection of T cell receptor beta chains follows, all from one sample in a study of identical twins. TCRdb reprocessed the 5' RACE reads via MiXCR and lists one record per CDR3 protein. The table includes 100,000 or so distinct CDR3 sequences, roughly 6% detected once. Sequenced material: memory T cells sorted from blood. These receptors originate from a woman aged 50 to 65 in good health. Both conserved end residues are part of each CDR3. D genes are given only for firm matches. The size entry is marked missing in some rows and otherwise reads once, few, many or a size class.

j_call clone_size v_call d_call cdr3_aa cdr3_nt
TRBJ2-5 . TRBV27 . CASRRSGWGETQYF TGTGCCAGCAGGAGGAGCGGGTGGGGGGAGACCCAGTACTTC
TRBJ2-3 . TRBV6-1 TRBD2 CASSHPTSGSKNTQYF TGTGCCAGCAGTCACCCGACTAGCGGGAGCAAAAATACGCAGTATTTT
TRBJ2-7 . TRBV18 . CASSQSADLTYEQYF TGTGCCAGCTCACAGTCAGCGGATTTAACCTACGAGCAGTACTTC
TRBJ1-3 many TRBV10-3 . CAIRQQGSGNTIYF TGTGCCATCAGACAACAGGGCTCTGGAAACACCATATATTTT
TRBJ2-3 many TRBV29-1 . CSVPPPGADTDTQYF TGCAGCGTTCCCCCCCCCGGGGCGGACACAGATACGCAGTATTTT
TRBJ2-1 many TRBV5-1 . CASSLQSGLFYNEQFF TGCGCCAGCAGCTTGCAATCGGGACTGTTCTACAATGAGCAGTTCTTC
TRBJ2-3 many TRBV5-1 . CASSSARVATDTQYF TGCGCCAGCAGCTCCGCCCGAGTAGCCACAGATACGCAGTATTTT
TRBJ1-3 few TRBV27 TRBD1 CASSLLGTGISSGNTIYF TGTGCCAGCAGTTTACTAGGGACAGGGATTAGCTCTGGAAACACCATATATTTT
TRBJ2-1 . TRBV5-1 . CASSLSGGNYNEQFF TGCGCCAGCAGCCTTTCTGGGGGAAACTACAATGAGCAGTTCTTC
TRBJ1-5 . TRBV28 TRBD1 CASSLDRGTTQPQHF TGTGCCAGCAGTTTAGACAGGGGAACGACGCAGCCCCAGCATTTT
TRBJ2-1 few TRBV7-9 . CASSWSGMATYNEQFF TGTGCCAGCAGCTGGTCGGGTATGGCAACCTACAATGAGCAGTTCTTC
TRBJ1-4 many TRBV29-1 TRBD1 CSVKDRDDEKLFF TGCAGCGTCAAGGACAGGGATGATGAAAAACTGTTTTTT
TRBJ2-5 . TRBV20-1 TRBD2 CSARSVLERERETQYF TGCAGTGCTAGATCCGTCTTGGAGCGGGAGCGAGAGACCCAGTACTTC
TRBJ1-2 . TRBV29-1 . CSVEDFTFRVGYTF TGCAGCGTTGAAGATTTCACTTTCAGAGTTGGCTACACCTTC
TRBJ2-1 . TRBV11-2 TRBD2 CASRKNREGLDEQFF TGTGCCAGCAGAAAGAATCGGGAGGGCCTGGATGAGCAGTTCTTC
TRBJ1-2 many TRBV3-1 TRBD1 CASSLGQGLVYGYTF TGTGCCAGCAGCTTGGGACAGGGTCTGGTATATGGCTACACCTTC
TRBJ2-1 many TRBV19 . CAKSGLSYNEQFF TGTGCCAAGAGCGGGTTGTCCTACAATGAGCAGTTCTTC
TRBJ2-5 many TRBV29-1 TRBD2 CSVEGLAGAPETQYF TGCAGCGTTGAAGGACTAGCGGGAGCCCCCGAGACCCAGTACTTC
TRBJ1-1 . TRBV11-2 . CASSSSTGMYAFF TGTGCCAGCAGCTCATCTACAGGGATGTACGCTTTCTTT
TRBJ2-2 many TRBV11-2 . CASSLDYTGELFF TGTGCCAGCAGCTTAGACTACACCGGGGAGCTGTTTTTT
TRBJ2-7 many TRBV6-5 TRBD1 CASSITGTGSGEQYF TGTGCCAGCAGTATCACCGGGACAGGGTCTGGCGAGCAGTACTTC
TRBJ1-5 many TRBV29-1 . CSVRAGRSQPQHF TGCAGCGTGCGCGCGGGGAGAAGTCAGCCCCAGCATTTT
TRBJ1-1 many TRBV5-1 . CASSWGTAGVNTEAFF TGCGCCAGCAGCTGGGGGACGGCGGGGGTTAACACTGAAGCTTTCTTT
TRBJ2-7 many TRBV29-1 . CSVDGGLEQYF TGCAGCGTTGATGGTGGGCTCGAGCAGTACTTC
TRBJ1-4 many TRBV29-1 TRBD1 CSVALRTGGRDEKLFF TGCAGCGTTGCTCTCCGGACAGGGGGCAGGGATGAAAAACTGTTTTTT
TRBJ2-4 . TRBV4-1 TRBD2 CASSQEGAGRTSGYIQYF TGCGCCAGCAGCCAAGAGGGGGCGGGCCGGACTAGCGGGTACATTCAGTACTTC
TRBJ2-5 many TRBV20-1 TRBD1 CSGQGGSETQYF TGCAGTGGACAGGGGGGGTCGGAGACCCAGTACTTC
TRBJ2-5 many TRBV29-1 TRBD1 CSGGTGDGETQYF TGCAGCGGTGGCACAGGGGACGGGGAGACCCAGTACTTC
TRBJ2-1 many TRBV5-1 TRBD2 CASSKASGRNEQFF TGCGCCAGCAGTAAGGCTAGCGGGAGAAATGAGCAGTTCTTC
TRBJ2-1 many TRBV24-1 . CATSDFGDSHEQFF TGTGCCACCAGTGATTTTGGGGACTCTCATGAGCAGTTCTTC
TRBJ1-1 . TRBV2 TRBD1 CASREQGGETEAFF TGTGCCAGCAGGGAACAGGGGGGGGAGACTGAAGCTTTCTTT
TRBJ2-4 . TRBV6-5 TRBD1 CASSYSTTGGNIQYF TGTGCCAGCAGTTACTCGACGACAGGGGGGAACATTCAGTACTTC
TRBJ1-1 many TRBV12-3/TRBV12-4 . CASSLRLEGTEAFF TGTGCCAGCAGTCTCCGATTGGAGGGCACTGAAGCTTTCTTT
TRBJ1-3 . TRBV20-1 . CSAGEFVSGNTIYF TGCAGTGCTGGGGAGTTCGTCTCTGGAAACACCATATATTTT
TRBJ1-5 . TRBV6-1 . CAGSGGSNQPQHF TGTGCCGGATCGGGGGGGTCCAATCAGCCCCAGCATTTT
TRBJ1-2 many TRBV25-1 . CASSDPSEGYGYTF TGTGCCAGCAGTGACCCGTCGGAGGGCTATGGCTACACCTTC
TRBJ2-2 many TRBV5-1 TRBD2 CASKRLLAGYTGELFF TGCGCCAGTAAGAGACTACTAGCGGGTTACACCGGGGAGCTGTTTTTT
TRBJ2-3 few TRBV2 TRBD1 CATTGQGITDTQYF TGTGCCACCACGGGACAGGGGATCACAGATACGCAGTATTTT
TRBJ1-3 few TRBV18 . CASSPPAGVPRGNTIYF TGTGCCAGCTCACCACCGGCGGGAGTGCCCCGAGGAAACACCATATATTTT
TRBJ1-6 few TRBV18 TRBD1 CASSPDRARNSPLHF TGTGCCAGCTCACCCGACAGGGCTCGTAATTCACCCCTCCACTTT